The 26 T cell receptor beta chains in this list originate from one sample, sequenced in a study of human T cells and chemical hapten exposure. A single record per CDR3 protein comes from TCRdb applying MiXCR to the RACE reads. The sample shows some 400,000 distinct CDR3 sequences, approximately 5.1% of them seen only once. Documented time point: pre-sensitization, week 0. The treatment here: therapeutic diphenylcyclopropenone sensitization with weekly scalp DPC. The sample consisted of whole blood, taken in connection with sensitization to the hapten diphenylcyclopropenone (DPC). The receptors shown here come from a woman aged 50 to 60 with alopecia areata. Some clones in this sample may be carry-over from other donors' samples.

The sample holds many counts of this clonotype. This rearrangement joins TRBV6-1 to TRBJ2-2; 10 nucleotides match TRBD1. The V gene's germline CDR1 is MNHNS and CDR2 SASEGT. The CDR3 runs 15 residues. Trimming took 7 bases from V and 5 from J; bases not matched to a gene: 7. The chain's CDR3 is CASTGQGGTTGELFF. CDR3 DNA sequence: TGTGCCAGCACCGGACAGGGGGGAACAACCGGGGAGCTGTTTTTT.

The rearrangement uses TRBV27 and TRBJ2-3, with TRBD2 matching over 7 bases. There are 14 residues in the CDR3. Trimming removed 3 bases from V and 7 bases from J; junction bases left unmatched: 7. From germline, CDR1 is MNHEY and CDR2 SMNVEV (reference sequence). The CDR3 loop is CASSLGGSGNTQYF. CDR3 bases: TGTGCCAGCAGTTTGGGGGGGAGTGGAAATACGCAGTATTTT.

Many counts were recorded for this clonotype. CDR3 nucleotide sequence: TGCAGTGCGGAGGGGAGGGCAGGGGGTGTCAAAAACATTCAGTACTTC. Its protein is CSAEGRAGGVKNIQYF. The gene calls are TRBV20-1 and TRBJ2-4, with D tentatively TRBD1 or TRBD2 (7 bases each). The CDR3 extends over 16 amino acids. Per germline, CDR1 DFQATT and CDR2 SNEGSKA (reference sequence). V lost 6 bases, J lost 3 bases, and 21 bases lay in between.

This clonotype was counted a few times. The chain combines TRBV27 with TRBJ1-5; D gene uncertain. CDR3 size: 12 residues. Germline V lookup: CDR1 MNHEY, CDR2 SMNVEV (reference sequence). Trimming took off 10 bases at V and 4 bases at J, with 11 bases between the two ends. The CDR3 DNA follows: TGTGCCACCGGGCCCTTAAATCAGCCCCAGCATTTT. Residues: CATGPLNQPQHF.

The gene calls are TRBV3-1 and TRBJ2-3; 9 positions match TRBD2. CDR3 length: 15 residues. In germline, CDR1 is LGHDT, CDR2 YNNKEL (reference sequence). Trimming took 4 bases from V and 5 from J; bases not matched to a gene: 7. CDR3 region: CASSPRGGARDTQYF. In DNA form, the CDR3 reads TGTGCCAGCAGCCCCCGCGGGGGGGCGCGAGATACGCAGTATTTT.

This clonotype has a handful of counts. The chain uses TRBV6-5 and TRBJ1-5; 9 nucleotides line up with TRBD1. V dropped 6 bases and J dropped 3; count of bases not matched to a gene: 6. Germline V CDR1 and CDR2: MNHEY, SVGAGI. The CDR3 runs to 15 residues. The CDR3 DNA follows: TGTGCCAGCAGGCGCACAGGGGGCGTCAATCAGCCCCAGCATTTT. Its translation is CASRRTGGVNQPQHF.

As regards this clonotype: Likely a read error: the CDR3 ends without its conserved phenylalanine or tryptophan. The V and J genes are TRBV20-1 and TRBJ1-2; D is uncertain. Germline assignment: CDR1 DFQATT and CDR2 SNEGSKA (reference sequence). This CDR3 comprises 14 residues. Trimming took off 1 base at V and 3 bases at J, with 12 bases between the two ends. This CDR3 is CSARGKEVDYGYTS. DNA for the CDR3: TGCAGTGCTAGAGGGAAGGAGGTTGACTATGGCTACACCTCC.

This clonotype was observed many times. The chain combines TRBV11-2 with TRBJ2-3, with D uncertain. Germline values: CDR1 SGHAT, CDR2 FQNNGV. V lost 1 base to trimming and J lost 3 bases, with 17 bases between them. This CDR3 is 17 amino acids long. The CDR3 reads CASSLVYNGFGTDTQYF. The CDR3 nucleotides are TGTGCCAGCAGCTTAGTTTATAATGGTTTCGGGACAGATACGCAGTATTTT.

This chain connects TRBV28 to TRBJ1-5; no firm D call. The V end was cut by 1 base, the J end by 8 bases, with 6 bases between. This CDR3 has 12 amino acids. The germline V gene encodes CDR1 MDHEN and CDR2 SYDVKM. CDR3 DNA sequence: TGTGCCAGCAGTTTATATAGCAAGCCCCAGCATTTT. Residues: CASSLYSKPQHF.

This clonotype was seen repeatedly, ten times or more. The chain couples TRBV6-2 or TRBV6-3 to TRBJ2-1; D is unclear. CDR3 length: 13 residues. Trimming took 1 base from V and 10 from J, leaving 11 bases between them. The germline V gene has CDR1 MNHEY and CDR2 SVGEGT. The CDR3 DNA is TGTGCCAGCAGTTACTTGGTCAAGTCGGAGCAGTTCTTC. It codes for CASSYLVKSEQFF.

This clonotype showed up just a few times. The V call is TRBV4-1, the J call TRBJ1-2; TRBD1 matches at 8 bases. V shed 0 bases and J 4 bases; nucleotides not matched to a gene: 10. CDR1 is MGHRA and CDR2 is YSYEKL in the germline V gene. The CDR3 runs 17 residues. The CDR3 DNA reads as TGCGCCAGCAGCCAAGACGCGAAGGGACAGGACCGCTATGGCTACACCTTC. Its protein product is CASSQDAKGQDRYGYTF.

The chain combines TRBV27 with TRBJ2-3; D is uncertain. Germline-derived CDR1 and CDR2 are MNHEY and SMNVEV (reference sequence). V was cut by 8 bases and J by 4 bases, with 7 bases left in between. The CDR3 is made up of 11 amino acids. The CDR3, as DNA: TGTGCCAGCGGGTTACCAGATACGCAGTATTTT. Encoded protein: CASGLPDTQYF.

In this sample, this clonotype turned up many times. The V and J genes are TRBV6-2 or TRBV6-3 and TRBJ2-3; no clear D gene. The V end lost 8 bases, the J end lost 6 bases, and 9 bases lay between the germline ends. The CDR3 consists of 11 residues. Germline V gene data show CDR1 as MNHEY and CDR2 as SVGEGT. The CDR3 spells CASSHGDTQYF. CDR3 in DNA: TGTGCCAGCTCCCACGGGGATACGCAGTATTTT.

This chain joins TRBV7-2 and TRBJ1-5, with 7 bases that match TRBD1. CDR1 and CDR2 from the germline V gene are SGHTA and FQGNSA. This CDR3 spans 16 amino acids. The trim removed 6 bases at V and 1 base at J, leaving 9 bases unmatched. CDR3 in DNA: TGTGCCAGCAGTCTCCGGAGGGGACAGAGCAATCAGCCCCAGCATTTT. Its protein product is CASSLRRGQSNQPQHF.

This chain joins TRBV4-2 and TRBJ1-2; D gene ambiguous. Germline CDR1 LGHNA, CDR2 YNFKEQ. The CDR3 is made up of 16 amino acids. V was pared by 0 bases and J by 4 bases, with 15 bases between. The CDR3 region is CASSQDNGGVGYGYTF. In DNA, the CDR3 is TGTGCCAGCAGCCAAGATAACGGTGGGGTCGGCTATGGCTACACCTTC.

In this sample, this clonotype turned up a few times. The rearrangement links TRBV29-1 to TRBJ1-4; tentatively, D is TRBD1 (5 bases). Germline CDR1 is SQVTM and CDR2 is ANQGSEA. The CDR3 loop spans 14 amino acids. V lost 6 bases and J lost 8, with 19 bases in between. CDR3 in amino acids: CSVARDPQPEKLFF. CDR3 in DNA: TGCAGCGTCGCCCGGGACCCCCAACCCGAAAAACTGTTTTTT.

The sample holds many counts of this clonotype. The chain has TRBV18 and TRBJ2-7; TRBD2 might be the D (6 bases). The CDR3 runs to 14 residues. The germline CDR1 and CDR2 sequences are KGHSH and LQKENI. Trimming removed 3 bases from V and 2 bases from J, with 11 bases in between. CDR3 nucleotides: TGTGCCAGCTCACCGCCCGGCGGGGCCTACGAGCAGTACTTC. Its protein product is CASSPPGGAYEQYF.

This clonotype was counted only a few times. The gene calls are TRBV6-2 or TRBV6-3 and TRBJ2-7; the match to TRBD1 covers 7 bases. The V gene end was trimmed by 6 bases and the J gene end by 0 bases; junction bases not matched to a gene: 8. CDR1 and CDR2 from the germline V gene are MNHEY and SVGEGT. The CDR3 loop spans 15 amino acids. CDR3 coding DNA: TGTGCCAGCAGCCGCGAGACAGGGTTCTCCTACGAGCAGTACTTC. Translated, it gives CASSRETGFSYEQYF.

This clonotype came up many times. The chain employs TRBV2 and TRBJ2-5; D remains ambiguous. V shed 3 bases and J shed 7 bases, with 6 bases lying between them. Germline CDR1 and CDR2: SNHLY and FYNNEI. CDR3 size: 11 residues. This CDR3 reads CASSESGTQYF. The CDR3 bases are TGTGCCAGCAGTGAGTCTGGGACCCAGTACTTC. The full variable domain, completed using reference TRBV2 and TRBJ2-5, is EPEVTQTPSHQVTQMGQEVILRCVPISNHLYFYWYRQILGQKVEFLVSFYNNEISEKSEIFDDQFSVERPDGSNFTLKIRSTKLEDSAMYFCASSESGTQYFGPGTRLLVL.

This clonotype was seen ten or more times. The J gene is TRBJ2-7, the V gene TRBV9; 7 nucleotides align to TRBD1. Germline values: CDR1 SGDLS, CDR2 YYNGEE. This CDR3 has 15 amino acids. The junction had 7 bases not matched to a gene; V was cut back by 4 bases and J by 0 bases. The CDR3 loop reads CASSPSGTVSYEQYF. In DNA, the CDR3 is TGTGCCAGCAGCCCATCCGGGACAGTCTCCTACGAGCAGTACTTC.

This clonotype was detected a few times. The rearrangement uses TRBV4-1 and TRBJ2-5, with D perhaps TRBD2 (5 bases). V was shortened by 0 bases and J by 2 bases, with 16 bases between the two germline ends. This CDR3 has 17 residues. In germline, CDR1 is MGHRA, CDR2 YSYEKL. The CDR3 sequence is CASSQDAPGSLQETQYF. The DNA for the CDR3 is TGCGCCAGCAGCCAAGATGCGCCGGGGAGCCTACAAGAGACCCAGTACTTC.

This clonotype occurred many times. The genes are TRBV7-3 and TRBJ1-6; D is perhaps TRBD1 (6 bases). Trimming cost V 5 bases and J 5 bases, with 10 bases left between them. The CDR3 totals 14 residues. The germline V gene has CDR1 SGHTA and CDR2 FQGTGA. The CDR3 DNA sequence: TGTGCCAGCAGCCCGGGACATAATAATTCACCCCTCCACTTT. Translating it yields CASSPGHNNSPLHF.

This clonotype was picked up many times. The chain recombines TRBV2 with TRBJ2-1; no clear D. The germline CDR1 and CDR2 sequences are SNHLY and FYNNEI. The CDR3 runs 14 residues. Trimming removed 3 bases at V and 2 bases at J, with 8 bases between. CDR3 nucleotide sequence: TGTGCCAGCAGTGAGGGATGGGCCTACAATGAGCAGTTCTTC. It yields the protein CASSEGWAYNEQFF.

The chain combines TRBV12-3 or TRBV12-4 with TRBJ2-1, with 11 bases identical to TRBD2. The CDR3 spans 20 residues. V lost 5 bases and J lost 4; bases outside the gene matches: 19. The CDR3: CASSPDPDRALAGEYNEQFF. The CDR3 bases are TGTGCCAGCAGTCCAGATCCGGACAGGGCACTAGCGGGAGAGTACAATGAGCAGTTCTTC.

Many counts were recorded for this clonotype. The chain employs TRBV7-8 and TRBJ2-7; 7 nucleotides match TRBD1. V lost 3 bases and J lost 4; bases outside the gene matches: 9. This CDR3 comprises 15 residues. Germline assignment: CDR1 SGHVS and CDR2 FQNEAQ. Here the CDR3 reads CASSFDPGQSYEQYF. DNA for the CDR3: TGTGCCAGCAGCTTCGACCCGGGACAGAGTTACGAGCAGTACTTC.

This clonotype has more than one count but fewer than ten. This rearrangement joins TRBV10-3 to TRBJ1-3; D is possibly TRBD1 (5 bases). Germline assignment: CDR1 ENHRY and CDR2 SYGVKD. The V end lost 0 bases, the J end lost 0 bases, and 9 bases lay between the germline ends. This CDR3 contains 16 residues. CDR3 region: CAISESGAGSGNTIYF. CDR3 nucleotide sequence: TGTGCCATCAGTGAGTCAGGGGCCGGCTCTGGAAACACCATATATTTT.